One and the same sample provided the 24 T cell receptor beta chains below, sequenced in a study of T-cell reconstitution after alpha-beta-depleted transplantation in children. Preparation of the TCRbeta library involved a method that used unique molecular identifiers. In TCRdb, the PCR reads were re-called with MiXCR into one record per CDR3 protein. Of some 390,000 distinct CDR3 sequences in the sample, around 20% were seen once. Sequenced material: PBMCs from the stem cell graft donor, taken from the stem cell graft. These receptors were collected from a human donor who donated a stem cell graft to a child with acute myeloid leukemia.

V usage is TRBV29-1 and J usage is TRBJ2-1, with TRBD1 matching 12 bases. Germline trimming cut 4 bases from V and 1 base from J; bases unmatched to any gene: 11. In germline, CDR1 is SQVTM, CDR2 ANQGSEA. This CDR3 is 18 amino acids long. The CDR3 DNA sequence: TGCAGCGTTGCAGGACTCAGGGGACAGGGGGCATCCTACAATGAGCAGTTCTTC. As protein: CSVAGLRGQGASYNEQFF.

The chain carries TRBV7-9 and TRBJ2-1; 7 nucleotides match TRBD2. V gave up 4 bases and J gave up 3 bases; unmatched junction bases: 9. CDR3 length equals 16 residues. The V gene's germline CDR1 is SEHNR and CDR2 FQNEAQ (reference sequence). DNA for the CDR3: TGTGCCAGCAGCTCCCCAGCGGGAAGAAGCTACAATGAGCAGTTCTTC. Translated, it gives CASSSPAGRSYNEQFF.

This clonotype has just a few counts. The V and J genes are TRBV20-1 and TRBJ2-7, with a tentative D call TRBD2 (6 bases). This CDR3 has 15 amino acids. V was cut by 6 bases and J by 0 bases, with 18 bases left in between. Germline values: CDR1 DFQATT, CDR2 SNEGSKA (reference sequence). CDR3 in amino acids: CSAAPHGGNSYEQYF. The CDR3 nucleotides are TGCAGTGCCGCCCCCCACGGAGGGAACTCCTACGAGCAGTACTTC.

The V and J genes are TRBV10-1 and TRBJ2-2; 8 bases are shared with TRBD1. This CDR3 spans 15 amino acids. Germline loops: CDR1 WNHNN, CDR2 SYGVQD (reference sequence). J was trimmed by 1 base and V by 6 bases; bases with no gene match: 4. The CDR3 here is CASSVDRGNTGELFF. In nucleotides, the CDR3 is TGCGCCAGCAGCGTCGACAGGGGGAACACCGGGGAGCTGTTTTTT.

V usage is TRBV5-5 and J usage is TRBJ1-1; 7 positions match TRBD1. The length of the CDR3 is 15 residues. Per the germline V gene, CDR1 is SGHKS and CDR2 is YYEKEE (reference sequence). Trimming at V came to 2 bases and at J to 3 bases, leaving 7 bases not matched to a gene. CDR3 sequence reads: CASSFRQGRDTEAFF. CDR3 bases: TGTGCCAGCAGCTTCCGACAGGGCCGGGACACTGAAGCTTTCTTT. The full variable domain, completed using reference TRBV5-5 and TRBJ1-1, is DAGVTQSPTHLIKTRGQQVTLRCSPISGHKSVSWYQQVLGQGPQFIFQYYEKEERGRGNFPDRFSARQFPNYSSELNVNALLLGDSALYLCASSFRQGRDTEAFFGQGTRLTVV.

This clonotype has a handful of counts. V and J are TRBV4-3 and TRBJ2-7, with a possible D match to TRBD1 (6 bases). Germline lookup yields CDR1 LGHNA and CDR2 YSLEER. This CDR3 is built from 15 residues. V dropped 4 bases and J dropped 3 bases, with 16 bases sitting between them. This chain's CDR3 is CASSPEIRGNYEQYF. CDR3 nucleotides: TGCGCCAGCAGCCCCGAGATCAGGGGCAACTACGAGCAGTACTTC.

This clonotype was seen a handful of times. The chain joins TRBV12-3 or TRBV12-4 to TRBJ2-1; TRBD2 matches at 8 bases. The ends lost 7 bases at V and 4 bases at J; junction bases unmatched: 9. The CDR3 is made up of 15 amino acids. The CDR3 nucleotides are TGTGCCAGCACTCTCGGCGGGAGGATGTACAATGAGCAGTTCTTC. The encoded protein is CASTLGGRMYNEQFF.

The chain joins TRBV3-1 to TRBJ2-2; TRBD1 aligns across 8 bases. V lost 4 bases to trimming and J lost 1 base; unmatched junction nucleotides: 2. The CDR3 is 15 amino acids. The germline V gene encodes CDR1 LGHDT and CDR2 YNNKEL (reference sequence). The CDR3 DNA follows: TGTGCCAGCAGCCCGGACAGGGTGAACACCGGGGAGCTGTTTTTT. It yields the protein CASSPDRVNTGELFF.

This clonotype showed up many times. The chain uses TRBV27 and TRBJ2-7; 11 bases agree with TRBD2. With 5 bases clipped from V and 2 bases from J, the junction kept 5 bases outside the gene matches. This CDR3 comprises 15 residues. Germline CDR1 MNHEY, CDR2 SMNVEV (reference sequence). The CDR3 DNA reads TGTGCCAGCAGTCTGACTAGCGGGATACCCTACGAGCAGTACTTC. It translates to CASSLTSGIPYEQYF.

This clonotype occurred once. J is TRBJ1-1 and V is TRBV6-1; D remains unclear. Germline assignment: CDR1 MNHNS and CDR2 SASEGT. The ends were cut back, 5 bases at V and 4 bases at J, with 17 bases in the middle. The CDR3 has 15 amino acids. The CDR3 nucleotides read TGTGCCAGCAGTCCAGACATGATCCCGAGCACTGAAGCTTTCTTT. This gives the protein CASSPDMIPSTEAFF.

The gene calls are TRBV12-3 or TRBV12-4 and TRBJ2-7; D gene unclear. Deletions cut 5 bases from V and 4 bases from J, with 6 bases between. This CDR3 has 11 amino acids. Here the CDR3 DNA reads TGTGCCAGCAGTGCTCGGTACGAGCAGTACTTC. Its translation: CASSARYEQYF.

The sample holds a few counts of this clonotype. The V gene is TRBV6-4, the J gene TRBJ2-3; 12 positions agree with TRBD2. CDR3 size: 17 residues. CDR1 and CDR2 from the germline V gene are MRHNA and SNTAGT. Trimming cost V 6 bases and J 2 bases; bases outside gene matches: 9. The CDR3 loop reads CASSPLGLAGPTDTQYF. The DNA of the CDR3 is TGTGCCAGCAGCCCACTAGGACTAGCGGGACCCACAGATACGCAGTATTTT.

The chain is built from TRBV12-3 or TRBV12-4 and TRBJ2-3; D might be TRBD2 (5 bases). V shed 3 bases and J shed 3 bases, with 13 bases lying between them. The CDR3 is made up of 15 amino acids. The CDR3 DNA follows: TGTGCCAGCAGTTTTTCTGGGAGCGGTACAGATACGCAGTATTTT. Translating gives CASSFSGSGTDTQYF.

The chain recombines TRBV12-3 or TRBV12-4 with TRBJ2-3; 10 bases map to TRBD2. V lost 6 bases and J lost 4; bases outside the gene matches: 7. This CDR3 spans 15 amino acids. The CDR3 is CASSLEGLASDTQYF. In DNA form, the CDR3 reads TGTGCCAGCAGCCTAGAGGGACTAGCGTCAGATACGCAGTATTTT.

This clonotype turned up a few times. The V call is TRBV19, the J call TRBJ1-5; tentatively, D is TRBD1 (5 bases). Germline CDR1 is LNHDA and CDR2 is SQIVND (reference sequence). V shed 2 bases and J shed 5 bases, with 10 bases lying between them. This CDR3 is 14 amino acids long. The CDR3, as DNA: TGTGCCAGTAGTATAACCCAGGGTGATCAGCCCCAGCATTTT. It specifies CASSITQGDQPQHF.

V usage is TRBV28 and J usage is TRBJ2-3; TRBD2 matches at 7 bases. The CDR3 has 16 residues. Germline V gives CDR1 MDHEN, CDR2 SYDVKM. After removal of 4 bases from V and 0 bases from J, the junction contained 7 bases not matched to a gene. In nucleotides, the CDR3 is TGTGCCAGCAGTTCAGTTCTAGCGGAGAGCACAGATACGCAGTATTTT. This sequence encodes CASSSVLAESTDTQYF.

This clonotype appeared many times. The chain combines TRBV10-3 with TRBJ2-1; 7 bases fit TRBD2. V lost 2 bases and J lost 11; bases outside the gene matches: 12. Per the germline V gene, CDR1 is ENHRY and CDR2 is SYGVKD. CDR3 length: 15 residues. The CDR3 bases are TGTGCCATCAGTGAGCTGGCGGGAGAGAGGGGCCAGCAGTTCTTC. It translates to CAISELAGERGQQFF.

The V gene is TRBV15, the J gene TRBJ2-4; D tentatively reads TRBD1 or TRBD2 (5 bases each). The V gene lost 0 bases and the J gene lost 7 bases, with 13 bases spanning the gap. The germline V gene encodes CDR1 LNHNV and CDR2 YYDKDF (reference sequence). CDR3 length: 15 amino acids. In DNA, the CDR3 is TGTGCCACCAGCAGAGATTCTAGCAGGGCGAACATTCAGTACTTC. This gives the protein CATSRDSSRANIQYF.

This clonotype was seen a handful of times. This chain uses TRBV7-2 with TRBJ2-5; D is possibly TRBD2 (5 bases). This CDR3 spans 13 amino acids. CDR1 is SGHTA and CDR2 is FQGNSA in the germline V gene. The V gene lost 2 bases and the J gene lost 8 bases, with 12 bases spanning the gap. CDR3 in amino acids: CASSLRASRTQYF. CDR3 sequence (DNA): TGTGCCAGCAGCTTAAGGGCTAGCCGTACCCAGTACTTC.

This clonotype was seen a few times. V gene TRBV15 combines with J gene TRBJ2-1, with D possibly TRBD1 on 5 matching bases. CDR1 and CDR2 (germline): LNHNV, YYDKDF (reference sequence). Trimming removed 6 bases at V and 5 bases at J, with 11 bases between. The CDR3 consists of 13 residues. The CDR3: CATRQVMNNEQFF. Written as DNA, the CDR3 is TGTGCCACCAGACAGGTAATGAACAATGAGCAGTTCTTC.

The CDR3 region is CASSSLGTGAGEQFF. CDR3 nucleotide sequence: TGTGCCAGCAGCTCCCTCGGGACAGGGGCCGGAGAGCAGTTCTTC. V and J are TRBV11-2 and TRBJ2-1; 10 bases line up with TRBD1. The trim removed 4 bases at V and 10 bases at J, leaving 10 bases unmatched. Germline CDR1 reads SGHAT; CDR2 reads FQNNGV. The CDR3 has 15 residues.

In this sample, this clonotype turned up many times. The chain joins TRBV15 to TRBJ1-4, with D maybe TRBD1 (5 bases). Per the germline V gene, CDR1 is LNHNV and CDR2 is YYDKDF (reference sequence). V was clipped by 8 bases and J by 0 bases, with 10 bases between them. This CDR3 has 14 residues. CDR3 in amino acids: CATGDRSTNEKLFF. Here the CDR3 DNA reads TGTGCCACCGGGGACCGCTCAACTAATGAAAAACTGTTTTTT. The full variable domain, completed using reference TRBV15 and TRBJ1-4, is DAMVIQNPRYQVTQFGKPVTLSCSQTLNHNVMYWYQQKSSQAPKLLFHYYDKDFNNEADTPDNFQSRRPNTSFCFLDIRSPGLGDTAMYLCATGDRSTNEKLFFGSGTQLSVL.

This clonotype was seen many times. V usage is TRBV24-1 and J usage is TRBJ2-1, with D possibly TRBD1 on 5 matching bases. This CDR3 region has 18 residues. V lost 4 bases, J lost 1 base, and 19 bases lay in between. Germline V lookup: CDR1 KGHDR, CDR2 SFDVKD. CDR3 in amino acids: CATSDRGGPDKSYNEQFF. The CDR3 nucleotides read TGTGCCACCAGTGACCGAGGTGGGCCGGACAAGTCCTACAATGAGCAGTTCTTC.

This clonotype was seen a few times. CDR3 sequence: CASSSLLAHEQYF. The CDR3 nucleotides read TGTGCCAGCAGTTCACTACTAGCGCACGAGCAGTACTTC. The chain is built from TRBV12-3 or TRBV12-4 and TRBJ2-7, with 7 bases matching TRBD2. This CDR3 region has 13 residues. With 4 bases clipped from V and 5 bases from J, the junction kept 5 bases outside the gene matches.